The text below deals with one T cell receptor (beta chain). Its specificity is not known. The junction shows a germline mismatch at one end, possibly a read error. The data derive from a study of cytomegalovirus exposure and HLA in healthy donors. Points from the study as a whole: In vitro checks showed that a few CMV-associated chains really do target CMV antigens.

Measured with immunoSEQ multiplex PCR; TCRdb has only the in-frame clones, and not every one. The sample carries about 120,000 clones, 88% recorded once. In germline, CDR1 is SGHRS, CDR2 YFSETQ. The length of the CDR3 is 14 residues. What was sequenced was PBMCs. The sequence came from a woman under 30 in good health and CMV-seropositive. The V call is TRBV5-1, the J call TRBJ1-5; the D gene is possibly TRBD1 (5 bases). CDR3 amino acids: CATSGGRGNQPQHF. DNA for the CDR3: TGCGCCACCAGCGGTGGCAGGGGCAATCAGCCCCAGCATTTT.